The entry below gives a single T cell receptor (beta chain) sequence along with its context. No antigen is known for it. Within one base of it there is no much larger clone, and no base qualities were kept. TCRbeta CDR3 regions were amplified from genomic DNA by means of the immunoSEQ Assay, a bias-controlled multiplex PCR. Concerning the study's data processing: Nucleated cell counts per sample were estimated from amplification of reference gene primers within the assay. Sequence reads were collapsed and filtered to measure the absolute abundance of every unique TCRbeta CDR3 rearrangement. For each sample, productive Simpson clonality was calculated by taking the square root of Simpson's diversity index across productive rearrangements. TCRdb obtained this table from immuneACCESS and retained in-frame rearrangements with V and J assigned. These tables miss some clones; where compared with another copy, unresolved V genes account for less than half of the shortfall, and the remainder is unexplained. D and trimming were read from the DNA, whereas the V and J calls and clone size are those reported in that table. The sample contains around 300,000 clones, approximately 90% of them found a single time. Around 1.1% of the sample lies in the top ten.

The data belong to a study of blood T cell repertoires in COVID-19 (dated by TCRdb to about 2020). With regard to the full study: The collaborator samples originated in the United States, Italy and Spain and spanned the acute and convalescent phases of COVID-19. The material from the prospective study consisted of cDNA or gDNA derived from T cells, B-cell-depleted T cells, or PBMCs. Subjects who had been exposed to COVID-19, were actively infected with it, or had recovered from it provided the deeply sampled blood TCRbeta repertoires that made up the dataset. A freely available public database, intended as a resource for researchers studying the immune response to SARS-CoV-2, is where the repertoires were released. Samples came from the ongoing ImmuneRACE study (first 160 participants) plus 1,254 subjects from 6 global collaborators. A de-identified subject ID, COVID-19 status, age in years and sex were almost always included in the sample metadata. HLA class I and class II types, where available, came from metadata supplied by the sample provider rather than from assay-based typing. Results the study describes overall, beyond this receptor: The amount of clinical and demographic metadata varied by source and participant and was provided uncurated.

Enrolling through a virtual design, the prospective study's participants ranged in age from roughly 18 to 100 years and lived across 24 United States geographic areas. In the prospective study, participants were assigned to cohorts based on the clinical history participants reported in a screening survey and a study questionnaire. Recovered participants in ImmuneRACE Cohort 3 were defined by two consecutive negative NP/OP PCR tests, clearance by a healthcare professional, or resolution of symptoms. Mobile phlebotomists in the prospective study collected whole blood, serum and a nasopharyngeal or oropharyngeal swab from every participant. Prospective study participants could optionally give additional blood draws and questionnaires over an approximately two-month period. Before DNA extraction, prospective study blood samples were shipped either frozen or at room temperature. The TCR comes from a woman in her thirties who had recovered from COVID-19. Sequencing was done on a sample of PBMCs or T cells enriched from blood (not recorded which).

The CDR3 loop reads CASSPDRGQGGGYTF. At the DNA level, the sequence is TGCGCCAGCAGCCCAGACCGAGGACAGGGAGGTGGCTACACCTTC. The rearrangement joined TRBV5-1 to TRBJ1-2; TRBD1 agrees with 8 junctional bases. As encoded in the germline V gene, CDR1 is SGHRS while CDR2 is YFSETQ. Trimming removed 4 bases from V and 7 bases from J; the gene matches leave 12 bases unexplained. The CDR3 measures 15 amino acids from cysteine to phenylalanine. The read is trimmed to its CDR3 DNA, 45 bases read in frame from base 1.